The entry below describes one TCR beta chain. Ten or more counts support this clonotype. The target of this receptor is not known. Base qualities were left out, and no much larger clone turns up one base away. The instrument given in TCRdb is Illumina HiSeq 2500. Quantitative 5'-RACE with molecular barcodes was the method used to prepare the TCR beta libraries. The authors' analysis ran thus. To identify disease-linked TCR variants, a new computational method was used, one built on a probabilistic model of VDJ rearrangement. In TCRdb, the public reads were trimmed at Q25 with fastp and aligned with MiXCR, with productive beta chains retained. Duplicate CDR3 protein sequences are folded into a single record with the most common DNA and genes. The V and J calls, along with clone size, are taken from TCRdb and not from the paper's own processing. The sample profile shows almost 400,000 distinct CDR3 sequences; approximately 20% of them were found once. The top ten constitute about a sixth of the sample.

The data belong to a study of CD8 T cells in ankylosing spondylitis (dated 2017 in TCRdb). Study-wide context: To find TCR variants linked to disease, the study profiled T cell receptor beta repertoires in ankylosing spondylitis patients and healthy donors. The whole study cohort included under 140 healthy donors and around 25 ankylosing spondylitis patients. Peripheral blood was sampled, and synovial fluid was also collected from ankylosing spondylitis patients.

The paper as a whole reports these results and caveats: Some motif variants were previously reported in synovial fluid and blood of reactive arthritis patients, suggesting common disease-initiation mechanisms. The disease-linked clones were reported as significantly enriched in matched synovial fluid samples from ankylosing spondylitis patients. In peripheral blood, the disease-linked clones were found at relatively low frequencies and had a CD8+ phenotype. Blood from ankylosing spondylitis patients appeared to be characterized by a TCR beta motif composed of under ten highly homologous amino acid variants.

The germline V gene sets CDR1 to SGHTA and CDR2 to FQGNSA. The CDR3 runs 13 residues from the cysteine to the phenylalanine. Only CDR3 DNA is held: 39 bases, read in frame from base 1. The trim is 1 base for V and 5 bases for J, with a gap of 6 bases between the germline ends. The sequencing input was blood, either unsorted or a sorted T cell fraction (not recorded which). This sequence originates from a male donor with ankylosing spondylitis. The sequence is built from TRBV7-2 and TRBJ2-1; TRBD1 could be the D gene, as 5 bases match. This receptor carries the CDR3 CASSLDRNNEQFF. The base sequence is TGTGCCAGCAGCTTAGACAGGAACAATGAGCAGTTCTTC.